This T cell receptor beta chain was found in a study of blood T cell repertoires in COVID-19. This CDR3 spans 15 amino acids. Per germline, CDR1 SEHNR and CDR2 FQNEAQ (reference sequence). After removal of 5 bases from V and 6 bases from J, the junction contained 12 bases not matched to a gene. Per the original data handling: Estimation of nucleated cell counts was performed using reference gene primer amplification. The protocol was immunoSEQ multiplex PCR, while the TCRdb copy is restricted to in-frame clones and leaves out a portion. V and J calls and clone size are those listed in that table; D and trimming were worked out from the DNA. The data contain tens of thousands of clones, 86% of them singletons.

The chain is built from TRBV7-9 and TRBJ1-2, with 7 nucleotides matching TRBD1. This clonotype was sampled from a human donor with active COVID-19. The donor label of this sample is uncertain. The sequenced material came from peripheral blood. CDR3 bases: TGTGCCAGCAGCAAGACAGGGTCCGGTCTGGATGGCTACACCTTC. Residues: CASSKTGSGLDGYTF.